Here is one T cell receptor beta chain with its context. Its antigen is not identified. This specimen belongs to a study of graft-versus-host responses after intestinal transplantation. Study information: Isolated intestinal, liver-intestinal, or multivisceral transplants were what recipients had.

Generated by immunoSEQ multiplex PCR, the TCRdb table keeps only in-frame clones and is missing some. The sample records over 90,000 clones, around nine tenths being singletons. General observations from the study: Some patients had graft-donor T cell macrochimerism. In their allografts, the ratios of graft-versus-host to host-versus-graft T cell clones were high. Recipient marrow showed GvH clones, some seen first in ileum or blood.

The starting material was unstimulated CD8+ T cells sorted from spleen or lymph node cells, obtained before intestinal transplant. The receptor was isolated from a human donor who received an intestinal transplant.

CDR3 coding DNA: TGTGCCAGCCGTGCCGGGAGCGAGAGTTACGAGCAGTACTTC. Protein: CASRAGSESYEQYF. The chain uses TRBV27 and TRBJ2-7, with a tentative D call TRBD2 (6 bases). The CDR3 covers 14 residues. Germline CDR1 is MNHEY and CDR2 is SMNVEV (reference sequence). V gave up 8 bases and J gave up 4 bases, with 18 bases separating them.